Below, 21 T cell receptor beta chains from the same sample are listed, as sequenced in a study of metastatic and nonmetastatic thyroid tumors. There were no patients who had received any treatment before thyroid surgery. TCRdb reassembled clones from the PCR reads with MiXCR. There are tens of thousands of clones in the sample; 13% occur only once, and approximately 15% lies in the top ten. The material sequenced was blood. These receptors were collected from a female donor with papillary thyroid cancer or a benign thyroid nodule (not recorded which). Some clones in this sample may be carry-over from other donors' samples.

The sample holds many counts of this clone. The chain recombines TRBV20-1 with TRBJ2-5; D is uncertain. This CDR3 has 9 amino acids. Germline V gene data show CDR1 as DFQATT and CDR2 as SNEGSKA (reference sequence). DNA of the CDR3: TGCAGGGTGGGAGAGACCCAGTACTTC. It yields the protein CRVGETQYF.

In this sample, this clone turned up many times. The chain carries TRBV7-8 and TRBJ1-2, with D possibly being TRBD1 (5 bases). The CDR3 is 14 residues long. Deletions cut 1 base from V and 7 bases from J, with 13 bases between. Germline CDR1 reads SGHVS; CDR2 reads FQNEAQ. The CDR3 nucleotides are TGTGCCAGCAGCTTAGACCCCGGCCAGGGTGGCTACACCTTC. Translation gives CASSLDPGQGGYTF.

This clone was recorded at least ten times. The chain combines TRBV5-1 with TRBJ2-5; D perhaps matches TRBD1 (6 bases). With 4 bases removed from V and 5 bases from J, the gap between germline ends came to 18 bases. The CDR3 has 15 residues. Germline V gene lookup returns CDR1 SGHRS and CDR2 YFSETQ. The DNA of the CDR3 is TGCGCCAGCAGCACGGACAGACACTCTAGGGAGACCCAGTACTTC. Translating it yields CASSTDRHSRETQYF.

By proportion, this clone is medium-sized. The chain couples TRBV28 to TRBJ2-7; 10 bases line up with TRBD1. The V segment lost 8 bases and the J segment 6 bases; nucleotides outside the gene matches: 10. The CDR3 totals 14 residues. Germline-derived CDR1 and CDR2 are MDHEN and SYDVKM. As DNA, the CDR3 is TGTGCCAGCGGGATCCGGGACAGGGGCGGCGAGCAGTACTTC. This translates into CASGIRDRGGEQYF.

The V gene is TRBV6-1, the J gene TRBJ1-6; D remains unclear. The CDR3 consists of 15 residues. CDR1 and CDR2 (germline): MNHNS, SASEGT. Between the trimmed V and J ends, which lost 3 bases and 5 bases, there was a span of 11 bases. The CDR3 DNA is TGTGCCAGCAGTGAGAACCCGGACCATAATTCACCCCTCCACTTT. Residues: CASSENPDHNSPLHF.

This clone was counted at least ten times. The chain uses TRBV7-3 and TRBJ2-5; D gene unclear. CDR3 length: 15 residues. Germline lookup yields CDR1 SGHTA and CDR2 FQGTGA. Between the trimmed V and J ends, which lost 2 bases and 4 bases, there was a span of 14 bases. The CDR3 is CASSLGYGGGETQYF. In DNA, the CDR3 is TGTGCCAGCAGCTTAGGCTATGGCGGTGGAGAGACCCAGTACTTC.

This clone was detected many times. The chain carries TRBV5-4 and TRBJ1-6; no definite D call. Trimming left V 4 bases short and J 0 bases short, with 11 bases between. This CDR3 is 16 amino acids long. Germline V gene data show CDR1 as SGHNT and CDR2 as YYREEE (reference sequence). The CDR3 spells CASSPGPGSYNSPLHF. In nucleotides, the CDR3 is TGTGCCAGCAGCCCCGGACCGGGCTCCTATAATTCACCCCTCCACTTT. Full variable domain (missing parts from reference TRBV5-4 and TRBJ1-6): ETGVTQSPTHLIKTRGQQVTLRCSSQSGHNTVSWYQQALGQGPQFIFQYYREEENGRGNFPPRFSGLQFPNYSSELNVNALELDDSALYLCASSPGPGSYNSPLHFGNGTRLTVT.

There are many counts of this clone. The CDR3 loop reads CASSVRGRETQYF. The CDR3 nucleotides read TGTGCCAGCAGCGTCCGGGGGAGAGAGACCCAGTACTTC. The rearrangement joins TRBV2 to TRBJ2-5, with D possibly being TRBD2 (6 bases). V was trimmed by 6 bases and J by 4 bases, leaving 12 bases between them. Per germline, CDR1 SNHLY and CDR2 FYNNEI. CDR3 length: 13 residues.

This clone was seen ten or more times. The CDR3 sequence is CASSLDGNQPQHF. CDR3 nucleotide sequence: TGTGCCAGCAGCTTAGACGGAAATCAGCCCCAGCATTTT. The chain carries TRBV7-2 and TRBJ1-5; no clear D gene. V shed 1 base and J shed 4 bases, with 5 bases lying between them. CDR1 is SGHTA and CDR2 is FQGNSA in the germline V gene. The CDR3 contains 13 residues.

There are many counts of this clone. The CDR3 sequence: CASRVLNPTDTQYF. As DNA, the CDR3 is TGCGCCAGCAGGGTTTTAAACCCCACAGATACGCAGTATTTT. The chain is built from TRBV5-1 and TRBJ2-3, with unresolved D. CDR1 is SGHRS, CDR2 YFSETQ, per germline. The V end lost 5 bases, the J end lost 2 bases, and 12 bases lay between the germline ends. CDR3 length: 14 amino acids.

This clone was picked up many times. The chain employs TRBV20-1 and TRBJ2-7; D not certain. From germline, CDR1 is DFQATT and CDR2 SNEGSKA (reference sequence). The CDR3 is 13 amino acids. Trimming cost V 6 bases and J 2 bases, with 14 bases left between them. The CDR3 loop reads CSAEADQTYEQYF. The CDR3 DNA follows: TGCAGTGCCGAGGCCGACCAAACCTACGAGCAGTACTTC.

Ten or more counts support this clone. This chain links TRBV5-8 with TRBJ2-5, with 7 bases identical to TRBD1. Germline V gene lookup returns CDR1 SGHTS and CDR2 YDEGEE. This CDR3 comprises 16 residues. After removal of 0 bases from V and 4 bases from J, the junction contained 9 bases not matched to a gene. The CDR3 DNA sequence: TGTGCCAGCAGCTTGGGACAGGGCCAAGGTGGAGAGACCCAGTACTTC. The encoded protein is CASSLGQGQGGETQYF.

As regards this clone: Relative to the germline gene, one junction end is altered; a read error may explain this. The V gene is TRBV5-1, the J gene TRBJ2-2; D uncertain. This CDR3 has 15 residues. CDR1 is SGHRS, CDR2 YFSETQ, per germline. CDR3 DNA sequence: TGCGCCAGCAGCTTTTCAGGACGCCACACCGTGGAGCTGTTTTTT. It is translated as CASSFSGRHTVELFF.

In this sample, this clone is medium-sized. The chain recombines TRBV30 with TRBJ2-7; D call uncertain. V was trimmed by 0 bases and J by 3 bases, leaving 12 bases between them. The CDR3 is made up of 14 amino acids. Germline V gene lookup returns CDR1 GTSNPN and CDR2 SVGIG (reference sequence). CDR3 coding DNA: TGTGCCTGGAGTGTACTTGTAGGTGGCTACGAGCAGTACTTC. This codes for CAWSVLVGGYEQYF.

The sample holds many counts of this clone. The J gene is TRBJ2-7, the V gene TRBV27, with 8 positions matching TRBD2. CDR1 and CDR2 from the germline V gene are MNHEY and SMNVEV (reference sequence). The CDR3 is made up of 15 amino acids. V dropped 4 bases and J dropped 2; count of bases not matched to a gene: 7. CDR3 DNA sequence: TGTGCCAGCAGTTCCCGGACTAGCTTGACCTACGAGCAGTACTTC. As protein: CASSSRTSLTYEQYF.

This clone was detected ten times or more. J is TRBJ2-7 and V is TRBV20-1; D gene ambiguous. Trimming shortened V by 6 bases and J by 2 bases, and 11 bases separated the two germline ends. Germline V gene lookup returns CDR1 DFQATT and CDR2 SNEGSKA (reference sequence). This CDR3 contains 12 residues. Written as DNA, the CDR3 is TGCAGTGCAATCCGACAAACCTACGAGCAGTACTTC. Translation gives CSAIRQTYEQYF.

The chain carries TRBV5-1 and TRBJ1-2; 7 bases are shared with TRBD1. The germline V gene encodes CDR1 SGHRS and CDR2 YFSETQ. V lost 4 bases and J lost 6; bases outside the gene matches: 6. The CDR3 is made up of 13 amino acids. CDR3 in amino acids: CASSSTTGDGYTF. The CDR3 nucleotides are TGCGCCAGCAGCAGTACAACAGGGGATGGCTACACCTTC. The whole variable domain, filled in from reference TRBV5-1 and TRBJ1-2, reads KAGVTQTPRYLIKTRGQQVTLSCSPISGHRSVSWYQQTPGQGLQFLFEYFSETQRNKGNFPGRFSGRQFSNSRSEMNVSTLELGDSALYLCASSSTTGDGYTFGSGTRLTVV.

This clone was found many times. CDR3 nucleotides: TGCGCCAGCATTTCTCGCACCGGGGAGCTGTTTTTT. Translating it yields CASISRTGELFF. This rearrangement joins TRBV10-2 to TRBJ2-2; no definite D call. Germline lookup yields CDR1 WSHSY and CDR2 SAAADI. The CDR3 covers 12 residues. V lost 7 bases, J lost 4 bases, and 7 bases lay in between.

The CDR3 protein is CASSESTGRSSGTFF. The CDR3 bases are TGTGCCAGCAGCGAATCGACAGGGCGAAGCTCCGGGACTTTCTTT. This rearrangement joins TRBV7-2 to TRBJ1-1, with 7 nucleotides matching TRBD1. Germline V CDR1 and CDR2: SGHTA, FQGNSA. J was trimmed by 12 bases and V by 5 bases; bases with no gene match: 18. The CDR3 is 15 residues long.

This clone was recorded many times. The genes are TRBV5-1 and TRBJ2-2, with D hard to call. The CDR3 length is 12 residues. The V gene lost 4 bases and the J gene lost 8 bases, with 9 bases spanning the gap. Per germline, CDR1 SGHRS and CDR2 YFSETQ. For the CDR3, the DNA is TGCGCCAGCAGCCCCACGGCGGGGGAGCTGTTTTTT. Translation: CASSPTAGELFF.

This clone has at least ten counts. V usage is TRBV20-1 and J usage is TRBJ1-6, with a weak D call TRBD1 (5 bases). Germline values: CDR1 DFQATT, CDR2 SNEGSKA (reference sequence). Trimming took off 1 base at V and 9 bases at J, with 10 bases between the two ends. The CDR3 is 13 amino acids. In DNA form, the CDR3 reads TGCAGTGCTAGAGCGGCTAGGGGTTCACCCCTCCACTTT. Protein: CSARAARGSPLHF.